The 2 T cell receptor beta chains below were found in one sample sequenced in a study of sequential checkpoint blockade in melanoma. Repertoires were generated with immunoSEQ multiplex PCR, while TCRdb's copy carries only in-frame clones and drops some. The data show about 18,000 clones, less than 30% seen once. Treatment described: randomized to nivolumab then ipilimumab (arm A) or the reverse (arm B). Sample: tumor tissue (inferred from file names), taken from a patient given nivolumab and ipilimumab in sequence. The receptors here all came from a human donor with melanoma.

This chain connects TRBV11-1 to TRBJ1-3; D is unresolved. CDR1 and CDR2 (germline): SGHAT, FQDESV (reference sequence). The CDR3 has 14 residues. Trimming shortened V by 0 bases and J by 3 bases, and 6 bases separated the two germline ends. The CDR3 region has the DNA TGTGCCAGCAGCTTAGCAGGGATTGGAAACACCATATATTTT. Its protein product is CASSLAGIGNTIYF.

This clone was observed a handful of times. The chain joins TRBV6-8 to TRBJ1-5; the D gene is possibly TRBD1 (6 bases). The CDR3 is 14 amino acids. V was trimmed by 7 bases and J by 7 bases, leaving 17 bases between them. Germline V gives CDR1 MNHGY, CDR2 SAAAGT. The CDR3 protein is CASIWTVAGQPQHF. The CDR3 coding sequence is TGTGCCAGCATTTGGACAGTCGCAGGGCAGCCCCAGCATTTT.